The TCR beta chain under discussion was sequenced for a study of OX40 agonist ivuxolimab in advanced cancers. Some clones are missing from TCRdb's copy, which holds only in-frame ones; the method was immunoSEQ multiplex PCR. The table has about 84,000 clones, 90% to 95% seen once. Trimming shortened V by 8 bases and J by 5 bases, and 19 bases separated the two germline ends. Germline loops: CDR1 SGHVS, CDR2 FQNEAQ. CDR3 size: 14 residues. The TCR comes from an adult with an advanced solid tumor such as melanoma, head and neck, liver or kidney cancer. This chain links TRBV7-8 with TRBJ2-7, with TRBD2 as a possible D gene (5 bases). The sample consisted of CD4+ or CD8+ T cells sorted from blood, taken in a trial of the OX40 agonist ivuxolimab. The CDR3 bases are TGTGCCAGCTCCGCCCGCGGGCCCGGGGACGAGCAGTACTTC. Translated, it gives CASSARGPGDEQYF.